What follows describes a single T cell receptor (beta chain). The source of the sample is a study of T cell changes during pregnancy in multiple sclerosis. The V and J ends lost 1 base and 0 bases, in that order; junction bases with no gene match: 5. Germline loops: CDR1 SGHRS, CDR2 YFSETQ. The CDR3 covers 16 residues. This table comes from immunoSEQ multiplex PCR, and its TCRdb copy is limited to in-frame clones, with some not included. The sample records more than 70,000 clones, around 92% being singletons. This clonotype was sampled from a female donor with multiple sclerosis, enrolled in a pregnancy study. The rearrangement uses TRBV5-1 and TRBJ1-2; 8 bases are shared with TRBD1. Sequencing used peripheral blood, obtained before pregnancy. The CDR3 sequence is CASSLIQGASNYGYTF. In DNA form, the CDR3 reads TGCGCCAGCAGCTTGATTCAGGGGGCTTCTAACTATGGCTACACCTTC.